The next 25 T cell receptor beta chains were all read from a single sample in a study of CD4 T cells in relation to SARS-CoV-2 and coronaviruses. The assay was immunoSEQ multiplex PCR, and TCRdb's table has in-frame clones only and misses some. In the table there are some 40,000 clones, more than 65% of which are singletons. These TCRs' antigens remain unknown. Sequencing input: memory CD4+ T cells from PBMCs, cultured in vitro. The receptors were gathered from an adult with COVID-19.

The CDR3 loop is CSVGGQQGTEAFF. The CDR3 region has the DNA TGCAGCGTTGGAGGGCAACAGGGCACTGAAGCTTTCTTT. This rearrangement joins TRBV29-1 to TRBJ1-1; maybe TRBD1 (6 bases). V lost 4 bases and J lost 4, with 13 bases in between. From germline, CDR1 is SQVTM and CDR2 ANQGSEA. The CDR3 runs to 13 residues.

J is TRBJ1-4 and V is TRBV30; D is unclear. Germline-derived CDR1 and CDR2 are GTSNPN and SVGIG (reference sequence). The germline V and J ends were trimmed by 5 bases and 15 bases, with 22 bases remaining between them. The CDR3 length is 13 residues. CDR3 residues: CAWGNDPQDRVFF. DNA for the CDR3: TGTGCCTGGGGTAATGACCCCCAAGACCGCGTGTTTTTT.

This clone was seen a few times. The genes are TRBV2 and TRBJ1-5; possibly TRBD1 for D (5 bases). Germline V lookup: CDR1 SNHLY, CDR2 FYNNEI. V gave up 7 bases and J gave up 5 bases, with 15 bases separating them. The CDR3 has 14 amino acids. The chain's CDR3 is CASKRGSDDQPQHF. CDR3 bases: TGTGCCAGCAAGAGGGGCAGCGATGATCAGCCCCAGCATTTT.

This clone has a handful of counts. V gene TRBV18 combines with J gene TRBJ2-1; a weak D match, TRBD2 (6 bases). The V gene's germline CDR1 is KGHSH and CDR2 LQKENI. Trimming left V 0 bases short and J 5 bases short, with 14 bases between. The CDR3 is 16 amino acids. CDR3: CASSPPGVAANNEQFF. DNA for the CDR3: TGTGCCAGCTCACCACCGGGGGTAGCGGCGAACAATGAGCAGTTCTTC.

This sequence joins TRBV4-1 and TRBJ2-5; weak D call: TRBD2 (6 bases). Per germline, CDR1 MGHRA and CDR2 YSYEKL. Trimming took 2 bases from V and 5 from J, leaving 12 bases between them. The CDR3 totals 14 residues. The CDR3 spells CASSQRGGGETQYF. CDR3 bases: TGCGCCAGCAGCCAACGTGGGGGAGGCGAGACCCAGTACTTC.

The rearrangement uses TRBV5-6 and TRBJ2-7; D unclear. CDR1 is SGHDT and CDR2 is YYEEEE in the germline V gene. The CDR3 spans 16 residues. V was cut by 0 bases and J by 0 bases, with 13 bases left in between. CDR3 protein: CASSLVVTPYSYEQYF. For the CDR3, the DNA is TGTGCCAGCAGCTTGGTAGTGACACCCTACTCCTACGAGCAGTACTTC.

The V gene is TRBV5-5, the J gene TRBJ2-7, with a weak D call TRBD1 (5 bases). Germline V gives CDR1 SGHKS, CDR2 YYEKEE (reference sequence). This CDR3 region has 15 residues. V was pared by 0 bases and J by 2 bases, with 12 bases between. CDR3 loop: CASSLEFGRAYEQYF. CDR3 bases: TGTGCCAGCAGCTTGGAGTTCGGCAGGGCCTACGAGCAGTACTTC. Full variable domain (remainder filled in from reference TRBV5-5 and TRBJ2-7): DAGVTQSPTHLIKTRGQQVTLRCSPISGHKSVSWYQQVLGQGPQFIFQYYEKEERGRGNFPDRFSARQFPNYSSELNVNALLLGDSALYLCASSLEFGRAYEQYFGPGTRLTVT.

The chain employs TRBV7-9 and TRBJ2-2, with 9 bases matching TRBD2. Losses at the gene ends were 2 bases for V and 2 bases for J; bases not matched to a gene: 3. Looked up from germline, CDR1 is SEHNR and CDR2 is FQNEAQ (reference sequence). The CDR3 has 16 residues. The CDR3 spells CASSLLAGLNTGELFF. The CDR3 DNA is TGTGCCAGCAGCTTACTAGCGGGGTTAAACACCGGGGAGCTGTTTTTT.

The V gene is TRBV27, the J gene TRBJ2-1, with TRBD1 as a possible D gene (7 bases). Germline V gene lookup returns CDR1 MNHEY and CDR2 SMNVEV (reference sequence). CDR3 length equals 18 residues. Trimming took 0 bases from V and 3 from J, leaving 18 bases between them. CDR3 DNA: TGTGCCAGCAGTTTATCGTTGTGGGCGGGACAGCACTACAATGAGCAGTTCTTC. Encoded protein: CASSLSLWAGQHYNEQFF.

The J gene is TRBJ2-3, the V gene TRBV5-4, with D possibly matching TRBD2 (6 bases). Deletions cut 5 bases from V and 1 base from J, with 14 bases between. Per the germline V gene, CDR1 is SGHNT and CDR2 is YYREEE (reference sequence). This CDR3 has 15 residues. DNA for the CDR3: TGTGCCAGCAGACCCGGAGGGCCCGGCACAGATACGCAGTATTTT. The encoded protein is CASRPGGPGTDTQYF.

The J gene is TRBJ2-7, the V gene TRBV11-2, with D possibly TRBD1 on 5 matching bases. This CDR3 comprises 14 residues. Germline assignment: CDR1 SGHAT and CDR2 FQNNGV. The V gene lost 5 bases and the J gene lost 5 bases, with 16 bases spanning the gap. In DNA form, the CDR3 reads TGTGCCAGCAGCCAACTGAGCAGGGTCGACGAGCAGTACTTC. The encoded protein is CASSQLSRVDEQYF.

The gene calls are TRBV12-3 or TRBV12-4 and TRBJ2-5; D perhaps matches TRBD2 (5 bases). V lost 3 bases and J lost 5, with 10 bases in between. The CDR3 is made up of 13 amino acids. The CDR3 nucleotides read TGTGCCAGCAGTTTTAGAGGGTTCGAGACCCAGTACTTC. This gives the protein CASSFRGFETQYF.

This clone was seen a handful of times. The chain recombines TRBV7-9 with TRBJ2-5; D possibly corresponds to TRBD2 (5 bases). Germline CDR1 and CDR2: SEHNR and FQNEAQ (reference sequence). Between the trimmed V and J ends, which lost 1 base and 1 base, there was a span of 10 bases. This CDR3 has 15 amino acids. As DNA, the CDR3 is TGTGCCAGCAGCTTAGGGAGCGGAGGCCAAGAGACCCAGTACTTC. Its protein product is CASSLGSGGQETQYF.

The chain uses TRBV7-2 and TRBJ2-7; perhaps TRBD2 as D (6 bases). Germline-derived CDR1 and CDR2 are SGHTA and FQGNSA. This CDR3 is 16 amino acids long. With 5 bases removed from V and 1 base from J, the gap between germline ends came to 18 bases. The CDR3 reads CASSNRDSGRSYEQYF. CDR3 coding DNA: TGTGCCAGCAGCAACCGGGATAGCGGCCGGTCCTACGAGCAGTACTTC.

The CDR3 region is CASSMMGRGKAFF. CDR3 coding DNA: TGTGCCAGTAGTATGATGGGGCGGGGGAAAGCTTTCTTT. The chain links TRBV19 to TRBJ1-1; D might be TRBD1 (5 bases). V was clipped by 3 bases and J by 9 bases, with 14 bases between them. Germline-derived CDR1 and CDR2 are LNHDA and SQIVND (reference sequence). This CDR3 region has 13 residues.

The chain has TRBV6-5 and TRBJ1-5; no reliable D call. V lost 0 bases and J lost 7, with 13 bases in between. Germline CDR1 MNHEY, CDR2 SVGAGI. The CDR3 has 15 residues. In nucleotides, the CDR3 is TGTGCCAGCAGTTACTCGTCAGGTCCGGAGCAGCCCCAGCATTTT. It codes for CASSYSSGPEQPQHF.

The CDR3 bases are TGTGCCAGCAGCGAAGACAGGGTCCAGCCCCAGCATTTT. This sequence encodes CASSEDRVQPQHF. The rearrangement joins TRBV7-2 to TRBJ1-5, with 7 nucleotides matching TRBD1. Germline lookup yields CDR1 SGHTA and CDR2 FQGNSA. V lost 5 bases, J lost 7 bases, and 5 bases stayed unmatched. The CDR3 totals 13 residues.

CDR3 sequence reads: CASTSLGWNEQFF. The DNA of the CDR3 is TGTGCCAGCACCTCCCTAGGTTGGAATGAGCAGTTCTTC. This chain connects TRBV6-4 to TRBJ2-1; D is unresolved. The CDR3 runs to 13 residues. The germline V gene has CDR1 MRHNA and CDR2 SNTAGT. Deletions cut 7 bases from V and 7 bases from J, with 14 bases between.

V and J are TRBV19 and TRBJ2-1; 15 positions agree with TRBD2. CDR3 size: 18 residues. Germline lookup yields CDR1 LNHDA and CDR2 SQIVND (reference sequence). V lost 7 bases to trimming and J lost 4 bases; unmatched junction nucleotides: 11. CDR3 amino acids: CASTPGLAGGKLYNEQFF. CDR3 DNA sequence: TGTGCCAGTACCCCAGGACTAGCGGGAGGGAAACTATACAATGAGCAGTTCTTC.

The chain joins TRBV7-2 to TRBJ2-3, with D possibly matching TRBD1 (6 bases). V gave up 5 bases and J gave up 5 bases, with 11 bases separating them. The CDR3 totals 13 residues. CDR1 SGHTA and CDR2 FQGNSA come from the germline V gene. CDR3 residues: CASSPGVGDTQYF. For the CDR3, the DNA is TGTGCCAGCAGCCCAGGGGTTGGAGATACGCAGTATTTT.

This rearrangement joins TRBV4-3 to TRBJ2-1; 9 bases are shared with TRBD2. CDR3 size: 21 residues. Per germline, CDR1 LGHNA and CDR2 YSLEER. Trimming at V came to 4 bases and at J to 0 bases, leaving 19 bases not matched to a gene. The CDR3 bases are TGCGCCAGCAGCCCCAGGGCGTCTAGCGGGAAATTTAGGGGCTCCTACAATGAGCAGTTCTTC. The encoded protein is CASSPRASSGKFRGSYNEQFF.

The CDR3 region is CASTPEGQETQYF. The CDR3 DNA reads as TGTGCCAGCACCCCGGAGGGGCAAGAGACCCAGTACTTC. This chain uses TRBV7-9 with TRBJ2-5, with a weak D call TRBD2 (6 bases). From germline, CDR1 is SEHNR and CDR2 FQNEAQ (reference sequence). Deletions cut 7 bases from V and 2 bases from J, with 11 bases between. This CDR3 is built from 13 residues. The full variable domain, in which reference TRBV7-9 and TRBJ2-5 provide the parts outside the CDR3, is DTGVSQNPRHKITKRGQNVTFRCDPISEHNRLYWYRQTLGQGPEFLTYFQNEAQLEKSRLLSDRFSAERPKGSFSTLEIQRTEQGDSAMYLCASTPEGQETQYFGPGTRLLVL.

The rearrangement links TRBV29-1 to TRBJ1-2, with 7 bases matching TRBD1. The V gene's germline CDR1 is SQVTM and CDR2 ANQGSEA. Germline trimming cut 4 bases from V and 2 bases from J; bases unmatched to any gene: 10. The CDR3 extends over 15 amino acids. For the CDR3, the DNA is TGCAGCGTTGCTACAGGGGTGGCACCGAACTATGGCTACACCTTC. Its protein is CSVATGVAPNYGYTF.

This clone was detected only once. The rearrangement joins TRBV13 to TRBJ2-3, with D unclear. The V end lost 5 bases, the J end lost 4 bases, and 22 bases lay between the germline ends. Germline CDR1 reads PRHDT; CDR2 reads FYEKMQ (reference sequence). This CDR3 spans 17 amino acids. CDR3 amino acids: CASSRRYSETAPDTQYF. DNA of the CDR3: TGTGCCAGCAGCCGTAGGTACAGTGAAACGGCGCCAGATACGCAGTATTTT.

The CDR3 loop is CASSKTGTSGVNEQFF. The CDR3 DNA is TGTGCCAGCAGTAAGACCGGGACTAGCGGGGTCAATGAGCAGTTCTTC. This chain links TRBV6-2 or TRBV6-3 with TRBJ2-1, with 13 bases fitting TRBD2. In germline, CDR1 is MNHEY, CDR2 SVGEGT. The CDR3 covers 16 residues. After removal of 5 bases from V and 6 bases from J, the junction contained 7 bases not matched to a gene.